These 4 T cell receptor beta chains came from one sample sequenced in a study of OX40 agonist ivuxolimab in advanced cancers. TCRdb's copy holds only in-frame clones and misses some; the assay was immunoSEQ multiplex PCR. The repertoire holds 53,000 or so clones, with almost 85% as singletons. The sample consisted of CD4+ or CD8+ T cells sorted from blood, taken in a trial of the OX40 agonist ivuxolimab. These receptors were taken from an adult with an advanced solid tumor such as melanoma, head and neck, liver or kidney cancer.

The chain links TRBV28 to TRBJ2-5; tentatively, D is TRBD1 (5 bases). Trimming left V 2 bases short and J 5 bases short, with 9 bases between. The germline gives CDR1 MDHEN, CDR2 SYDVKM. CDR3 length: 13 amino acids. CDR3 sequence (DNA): TGTGCCAGCAGTTTACAGGGTCGGGAGACCCAGTACTTC. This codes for CASSLQGRETQYF.

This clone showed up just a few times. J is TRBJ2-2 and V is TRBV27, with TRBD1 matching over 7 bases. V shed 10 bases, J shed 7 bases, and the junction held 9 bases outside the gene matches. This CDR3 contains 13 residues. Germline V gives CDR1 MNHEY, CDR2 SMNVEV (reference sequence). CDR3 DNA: TGTGCCACATGTGACAGGGCGGTCGGGGAGCTGTTTTTT. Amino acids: CATCDRAVGELFF.

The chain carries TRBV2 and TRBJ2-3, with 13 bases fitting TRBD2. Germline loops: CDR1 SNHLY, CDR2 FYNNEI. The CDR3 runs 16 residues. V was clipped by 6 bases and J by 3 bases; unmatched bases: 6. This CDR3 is CASSRTSGSSTDTQYF. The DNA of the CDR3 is TGTGCCAGCAGCCGGACTAGCGGGAGTTCGACAGATACGCAGTATTTT.

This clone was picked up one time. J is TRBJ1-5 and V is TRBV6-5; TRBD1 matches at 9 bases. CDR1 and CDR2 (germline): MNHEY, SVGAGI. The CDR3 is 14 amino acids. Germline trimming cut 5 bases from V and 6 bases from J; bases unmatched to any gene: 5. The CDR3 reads CASSETGGRQPQHF. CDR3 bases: TGTGCCAGCAGTGAGACAGGGGGGCGTCAGCCCCAGCATTTT.